This T cell receptor beta chain was recorded in a study of cytomegalovirus exposure and HLA in healthy donors (dated 2017 in TCRdb). Regarding the study in general: According to an earlier analysis of a few hundred of the donors, about 180 million T cells yielded roughly 110 million unique TCR beta sequences and about 300 Gb of sequence data. Donor age, sex, ethnicity and CMV serostatus were compiled together with the repertoire data. The study used immunosequencing to profile the T cell repertoires of several hundred subjects and linked those repertoires to cytomegalovirus serostatus. An earlier analysis of approximately 580 of the donors used high-throughput TCR beta sequencing to judge whether each TCR beta V gene segment behaved as functional or pseudogenic. The study aimed to test whether signatures of past pathogen exposure could be identified by cataloging public T cell receptors. The genetic ancestry cluster associated with self-reported Caucasian donors included 70% to 85% of the 350 to 500 genotyped donors. In the later analysis, no new phenotypic data were used to find candidate immune exposures; instead, reliance was placed on TCR beta sequences and their occurrence across donors. A separate validation cohort of approximately 130 different subjects was used in addition to the 666-subject first cohort. A handful of DR-DQ haplotypes were handled as single units for association and clustering because linkage in the cohort was strong. A later analysis re-analyzed previously published TCR beta repertoires from 666 donors and added high-resolution HLA genotyping to study TCR occurrence patterns. All discovery cohort repertoires had been generated using a single sequencing platform. Among a few hundred genotyped donors of the cohort, an average of approximately 230,000 unique TCR beta nucleotide sequences were sequenced per donor, around 18% of them non-productive. Approximately 310 gigabases of sequencing data and roughly 90 million unique TCR sequences were included in an early release covering under 650 HLA-typed donors. A later genetic analysis took genome-wide SNP genotypes for about three fifths of the roughly 670 donors and used that subset as a discovery cohort. Class I and class II HLA loci were covered by the typing at four-digit resolution. High-throughput TCR immunosequencing, statistical association of individual TCRs with disease status, and machine learning were combined to predict cytomegalovirus infection status. Typing coverage differed by locus: A, B, C, DRB1 and DQB1 were typed in roughly 620-630 donors, DQA1 in approximately 520, DPA1 in over 600, and DPB1 in 400 to 480. The investigation overall reported the following: Cytomegalovirus status was reported to be diagnosed by the classifier with high specificity and sensitivity in both the original and validation cohorts. Most CMV-associated TCR beta chains appeared to be HLA-restricted in a later analysis, and the HLA associations seemed to be driven largely by CMV exposure. Correlated functional status among segregating V segments might reflect linkage disequilibrium, but an unknown experimental factor could not be ruled out. When HLA alleles, especially DR and DQ, strongly co-occurred, attributing TCR associations to individual alleles was difficult. HLA typing was unavailable for some donors at each locus, so association tests used only the typed subset. An association between a missense DCLRE1C variant and V-gene and J-gene trimming of TCR beta chains was found in a later genetic analysis and replicated in an independent cohort. At a false discovery rate of 0.05, a later analysis linked fewer than 20,000 TCR beta sequences to specific HLA alleles. Because counts were too low, about 18 rarely observed V segments, including chromosome 9 orphons, were excluded from the earlier analysis of 500 to 700 of the donors. A cluster of highly shared sequence variants was judged likely to be a technical artifact of the sequencing pipeline. A further reported finding was that TCR beta sequences accurately predicted the HLA-A and HLA-B alleles for most subjects in the first cohort. Compared with equally common non-associated chains, HLA-associated TCR beta chains in a later analysis were more clonally expanded and had lower generation probabilities. Three of the identified cytomegalovirus-associated TCR beta chains were confirmed in vitro to be specific for cytomegalovirus antigens. Presence/absence analyses assumed roughly uniform sequencing depth across donors, an assumption that may not hold. In a later genetic analysis, fewer N-insertions in productive TCRs were reported among donors in an Asian-associated ancestry cluster than the approximately 670-donor mean. A later analysis found that TCR association rates varied across HLA loci, with DRB1 alleles showing the most associated TCRs and HLA-C alleles the fewest. According to a later analysis, parvovirus B19, influenza, CMV and Epstein-Barr virus appeared linked to several top co-occurrence clusters. Across donors, most TCR sequences were observed very rarely, whereas some public TCRs were present in many individuals. Some IMGT-functional V segments, including TRBV6-2 and TRBV6-3, could not be told apart with the 87-base-pair reads, so those segments were excluded. For the cohort, immune exposure information was limited to CMV serostatus. In this cohort, only TCR beta chains were sequenced, and detectable features were limited by the absence of alpha or paired-chain data. The study gave a list of over 150 TCR beta chains associated with cytomegalovirus. According to the authors, the approach could potentially be generalized to other disease states and immunological phenotypes. Broadly in line with IMGT annotations, most TCR beta V segments showed up in productive rearrangements about 87% or about 30% of the time in an earlier analysis of approximately 600 of the donors.

The cohort consisted of 650 to 850 healthy bone marrow donors. At the time of sampling, all cohort members were nominally healthy, though unrecorded immune exposures were likely present. The donor was CMV seronegative and belonged to the group of 320 or so seronegative cohort members. A peripheral blood sample was provided by each donor, and peripheral blood mononuclear cells were used for TCR beta sequencing. Genomic DNA was extracted from the blood cell samples with the Qiagen DNeasy Blood Extraction Kit. Library construction relied on the immunoSEQ multiplex PCR assay. The multiplex PCR relied on a mix of 60 forward primers for TCR Vbeta segments and 13 reverse primers for TCR Jbeta segments. The CDR3 region of rearranged TCR beta genes was amplified from genomic DNA with a multiplex PCR assay. The amplified TCR beta libraries were sequenced on the Illumina HiSeq System as 87-base-pair reads. Per the authors' processing: A later analysis tallied some 79 million unique TCR beta chains across the 666 repertoires, and about 10 million of those chains were shared by two or more donors. A nearest-neighbor algorithm error-corrected the raw reads and collapsed the reads into unique sequences, merging closely related sequences to remove PCR and sequencing errors. CDR3 sequences were aligned to IMGT reference sequences to assign V, D and J gene segments. For a sequence to be retained, a match of at least six nucleotides to both a V gene segment and a J gene segment was required. Rearrangements were classified as productive when the CDR3 lacked stop codons and remained in frame with V and J, and all other rearrangements were classified as non-productive. Following IMGT convention, CDR3 was defined as the stretch from the second conserved V-encoded cysteine up to the conserved J-encoded phenylalanine. The earlier analysis of roughly 590 of the donors excluded any sequence lacking an unambiguous match to a single V gene segment. An earlier analysis of a few hundred of the donors classified V segments as functional when productive rearrangements were above 56.7% and as segregating when the standard deviation between donors was above 5%. A statistical classification framework was built to diagnose cytomegalovirus status from the catalog of TCR beta chain sequences. V and J gene assignment, in a later analysis, came from comparing TCR nucleotide sequences with IMGT/GENE-DB human TR gene sequences. A later analysis assigned CDR3 sequences and most-parsimonious VDJ recombination scenarios with the TCRdist pipeline. A later analysis defined each TCR beta chain by its CDR3 amino acid sequence plus V-gene family, and excluded reads lacking a unique V-gene family. To address suspected cross-contamination and a sequencing artifact, a later analysis removed some 620 highly shared, low-generation-probability nucleotide sequences. In a later analysis, a clonal expansion index was calculated for each public chain from normalized within-repertoire ranks of inferred template counts. In a later analysis, generation probabilities were computed with a VDJ recombination model fitted to out-of-frame rearrangements, and the resulting probabilities were checked against IGoR. In a later analysis, hypergeometric tests were used to score TCR-TCR, TCR-HLA and TCR-CMV co-occurrence, with a repertoire-size bias correction applied to TCR pairs. False discovery rates were estimated in a later analysis by permuting HLA or CMV assignments 20 times. In a later analysis, co-occurring TCRs were grouped using DBSCAN, and TCRdist sequence similarity was added for clustering within HLA-allele-positive subsets. Repertoires with fewer than 30,000 or more than 120,000 public chains, plus five repertoires with anomalous nucleotide sharing, were excluded from co-occurrence clustering. TCRdb's version of the immuneACCESS table is confined to in-frame rearrangements and falls short of the full clone set. An unresolved V gene accounts for under half of the shortfall where checked; the remainder is of unknown origin. The D gene and trimming were derived from the DNA, and the V and J assignments and clone size from that table. In all, the sample holds about 130,000 clones, and less than 85% of those were seen once. Clones ranked in the top ten supply just over 2.5% of the sample.

In the case of this clone: The target of this receptor is not known. Qualities for individual bases were not recorded, and no much larger clone is one base off.

From the germline V gene, CDR1 is MNHNS and CDR2 is SASEGT. The CDR3 contains 14 residues, cysteine and phenylalanine counted. Here the CDR3 DNA is all that survives: 42 bases in frame from base 1. V was cut back by 2 bases and J by 6 bases, leaving a gap of 12 bases between them. The sequence links TRBV6-1 to TRBJ2-3; perhaps TRBD2 is the D gene, with 5 bases matching. The source is a man aged 25 to 40 in good health and CMV-seronegative. Specimen: PBMCs. The CDR3 protein: CASSEFGERDTQYF. The DNA reads as follows: TGTGCCAGCAGTGAATTCGGGGAGCGCGATACGCAGTATTTT.